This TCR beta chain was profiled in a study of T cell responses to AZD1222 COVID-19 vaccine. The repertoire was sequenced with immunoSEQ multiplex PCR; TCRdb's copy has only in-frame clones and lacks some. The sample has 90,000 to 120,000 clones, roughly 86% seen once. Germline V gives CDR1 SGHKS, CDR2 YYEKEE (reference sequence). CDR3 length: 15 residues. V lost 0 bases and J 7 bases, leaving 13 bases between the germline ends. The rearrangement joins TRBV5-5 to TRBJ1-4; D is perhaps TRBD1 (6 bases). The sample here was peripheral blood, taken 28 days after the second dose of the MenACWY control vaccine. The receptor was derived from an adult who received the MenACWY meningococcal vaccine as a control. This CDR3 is CASSLGGGQREKLFF. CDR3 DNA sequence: TGTGCCAGCAGCTTGGGAGGGGGGCAGCGTGAAAAACTGTTTTTT.